The 25 T cell receptor beta chains below were found in one sample sequenced in a study of T cell responses to AZD1222 COVID-19 vaccine. Assay: immunoSEQ multiplex PCR; the TCRdb copy retains only in-frame clones and omits some. The sample gives 150,000 or so clones, roughly nine tenths of which show up once; roughly 5% is in the top ten. This specimen consisted of peripheral blood, obtained on day 0 of MenACWY control vaccination. These receptors originate from an adult in good health.

The gene calls are TRBV12-3 or TRBV12-4 and TRBJ1-1, with no clear D. CDR3 length: 13 residues. The V gene lost 4 bases and the J gene lost 1 base, with 7 bases spanning the gap. The CDR3, as DNA: TGTGCCAGCAGTTCCCGGGAGAACACTGAAGCTTTCTTT. Amino acid sequence: CASSSRENTEAFF.

This sequence joins TRBV5-1 and TRBJ2-1, with TRBD2 matching over 7 bases. This CDR3 comprises 17 residues. From germline, CDR1 is SGHRS and CDR2 YFSETQ. The V gene end was trimmed by 4 bases and the J gene end by 2 bases; junction bases not matched to a gene: 12. The CDR3, as DNA: TGCGCCAGCAGCCAAAATGCGGGGCGGGGGACCTACAATGAGCAGTTCTTC. This sequence encodes CASSQNAGRGTYNEQFF.

The V gene is TRBV5-1, the J gene TRBJ2-1, with 11 bases fitting TRBD2. V lost 0 bases to trimming and J lost 5 bases; unmatched junction nucleotides: 1. The germline gives CDR1 SGHRS, CDR2 YFSETQ. The CDR3 covers 15 residues. The CDR3 region is CASSLGLAGNNEQFF. Written as DNA, the CDR3 is TGCGCCAGCAGCTTGGGACTAGCGGGAAACAATGAGCAGTTCTTC.

This clone occurred a few times. The V call is TRBV2, the J call TRBJ1-1; perhaps TRBD1 as D (6 bases). V gave up 6 bases and J gave up 4 bases, with 15 bases separating them. There are 14 residues in the CDR3. Germline CDR1 reads SNHLY; CDR2 reads FYNNEI. CDR3 protein: CASSGGAMVTEAFF. Written as DNA, the CDR3 is TGTGCCAGCAGCGGGGGGGCGATGGTCACTGAAGCTTTCTTT.

The chain couples TRBV5-1 to TRBJ2-5; 9 bases match TRBD2. The V and J ends lost 2 bases and 5 bases, in that order; junction bases with no gene match: 16. This CDR3 is 18 amino acids long. Germline V gives CDR1 SGHRS, CDR2 YFSETQ. The CDR3 bases are TGCGCCAGCAGCTTCTCCCGTCGGCGGGAGGGCCTAAGGGAGACCCAGTACTTC. Its translation: CASSFSRRREGLRETQYF.

The chain combines TRBV19 with TRBJ2-4, with 7 bases identical to TRBD1. Germline CDR1 LNHDA, CDR2 SQIVND (reference sequence). V shed 5 bases, J shed 6 bases, and the junction held 13 bases outside the gene matches. The CDR3 loop spans 16 amino acids. The CDR3 DNA reads as TGTGCCAGTAGTGTCGGACAGGTCCTCCTCAGAAACATTCAGTACTTC. It specifies CASSVGQVLLRNIQYF. Looking up the rest from reference TRBV19 and TRBJ2-4 gives the full variable domain: DGGITQSPKYLFRKEGQNVTLSCEQNLNHDAMYWYRQDPGQGLRLIYYSQIVNDFQKGDIAEGYSVSREKKESFPLTVTSAQKNPTAFYLCASSVGQVLLRNIQYFGAGTRLSVL.

The chain carries TRBV6-2 or TRBV6-3 and TRBJ2-1, with 8 positions matching TRBD2. The CDR3 covers 17 residues. Germline values: CDR1 MNHEY, CDR2 SVGEGT. The V segment lost 1 base and the J segment 4 bases; nucleotides outside the gene matches: 9. The CDR3 DNA is TGTGCCAGCAGTTACTACGGGAGGGCTTCTTTTTACAATGAGCAGTTCTTC. Its protein product is CASSYYGRASFYNEQFF.

The DNA of the CDR3 is TGTGCCAGCAGCCTTTTCAACCCAGGGGGGTCTGGGTCCCTATCCGTTAACACTGAAGCTTTCTTT. Its protein product is CASSLFNPGGSGSLSVNTEAFF. The V gene is TRBV4-2, the J gene TRBJ1-1; 7 bases map to TRBD1. Per the germline V gene, CDR1 is LGHNA and CDR2 is YNFKEQ. The CDR3 is 22 residues long. The V segment lost 4 bases and the J segment 2 bases; nucleotides outside the gene matches: 28.

The chain recombines TRBV9 with TRBJ2-2; TRBD1 matches at 9 bases. Losses at the gene ends were 4 bases for V and 5 bases for J; bases not matched to a gene: 6. Germline CDR1 is SGDLS and CDR2 is YYNGEE. This CDR3 contains 15 residues. CDR3 DNA sequence: TGTGCCAGCAGCTACCGACAGGGGGGGACCGGGGAGCTGTTTTTT. The encoded protein is CASSYRQGGTGELFF.

The chain joins TRBV5-6 to TRBJ1-6, with 9 bases fitting TRBD1. This CDR3 has 16 amino acids. V lost 4 bases to trimming and J lost 7 bases; unmatched junction nucleotides: 9. CDR1 SGHDT and CDR2 YYEEEE come from the germline V gene. This CDR3 is CASSQLSGTGNSPLHF. CDR3 DNA: TGTGCCAGCAGCCAGTTATCCGGGACAGGGAATTCACCCCTCCACTTT.

The V call is TRBV27, the J call TRBJ1-1; 7 bases map to TRBD1. The CDR3 runs 15 residues. The V segment lost 5 bases and the J segment 5 bases; nucleotides outside the gene matches: 11. CDR1 and CDR2 (germline): MNHEY, SMNVEV (reference sequence). CDR3 DNA sequence: TGTGCCAGCAGTGACGTTACAGGGGTCGTGACTGAAGCTTTCTTT. It is translated as CASSDVTGVVTEAFF.

The J gene is TRBJ2-2, the V gene TRBV18, with no clear D. This CDR3 is built from 12 residues. The germline V gene encodes CDR1 KGHSH and CDR2 LQKENI. V lost 2 bases and J lost 7, with 5 bases in between. The CDR3: CASSPSIGELFF. Here the CDR3 DNA reads TGTGCCAGCTCACCATCAATCGGGGAGCTGTTTTTT.

The chain's CDR3 is CASSLGLKGVRNQPQHF. Here the CDR3 DNA reads TGTGCCAGCAGCTTAGGCCTGAAAGGGGTCCGCAATCAGCCCCAGCATTTT. V usage is TRBV13 and J usage is TRBJ1-5; tentatively, D is TRBD1 (5 bases). V was trimmed by 0 bases and J by 2 bases, leaving 14 bases between them. The CDR3 consists of 17 residues. Germline CDR1 and CDR2: PRHDT and FYEKMQ (reference sequence).

This clone was recorded once. The chain couples TRBV5-6 to TRBJ2-1; D call uncertain. Between the trimmed V and J ends, which lost 4 bases and 8 bases, there was a span of 10 bases. The germline CDR1 and CDR2 sequences are SGHDT and YYEEEE. The CDR3 extends over 12 amino acids. CDR3 DNA: TGTGCCAGCAGCCTCACCCGCCATGAGCAGTTCTTC. Amino acid sequence: CASSLTRHEQFF.

The chain is built from TRBV19 and TRBJ1-5; D not certain. The CDR3 loop spans 13 amino acids. The germline CDR1 and CDR2 sequences are LNHDA and SQIVND (reference sequence). Trimming took 1 base from V and 6 from J, leaving 7 bases between them. The CDR3 is CASSIVVRQPQHF. CDR3 in DNA: TGTGCCAGTAGTATAGTTGTTCGTCAGCCCCAGCATTTT.

This clone has a single count. This chain joins TRBV3-1 (or the pseudogene TRBV3-2) and TRBJ1-1; the D is unclear. Germline CDR1 is LGHDT and CDR2 is YNNKEL (reference sequence). CDR3 length: 13 amino acids. Trimming stripped 3 bases from V and 5 bases from J, with 10 bases between. CDR3 residues: CASSQALGTEAFF. DNA of the CDR3: TGTGCCAGCAGCCAGGCCTTAGGGACTGAAGCTTTCTTT.

The CDR3 sequence: CASSLTQTGEPWGYTF. In DNA, the CDR3 is TGTGCCAGCAGCCTGACCCAGACAGGGGAGCCTTGGGGCTACACCTTC. The J gene is TRBJ1-2, the V gene TRBV3-1 (or the pseudogene TRBV3-2); the match to TRBD1 covers 8 bases. The CDR3 is made up of 16 amino acids. With V trimmed by 4 bases and J by 8 bases, 15 bases remained unmatched. Germline values: CDR1 LGHDT, CDR2 YNNKEL (reference sequence).

The chain couples TRBV7-2 to TRBJ2-5; TRBD2 is a possible D gene (5 bases). The CDR3 length is 14 residues. V lost 5 bases and J lost 1, with 11 bases in between. In germline, CDR1 is SGHTA, CDR2 FQGNSA. The CDR3 loop reads CASSISGGQETQYF. For the CDR3, the DNA is TGTGCCAGCAGCATATCCGGAGGCCAAGAGACCCAGTACTTC.

The chain employs TRBV9 and TRBJ1-3, with D hard to call. The CDR3 has 16 amino acids. The V end was cut by 1 base, the J end by 0 bases, with 11 bases between. From germline, CDR1 is SGDLS and CDR2 YYNGEE. For the CDR3, the DNA is TGTGCCAGCAGCGTAATCGGCAGCAGCTCTGGAAACACCATATATTTT. It yields the protein CASSVIGSSSGNTIYF.

The chain combines TRBV21-1 with TRBJ2-7; the table's D call, TRBD2, was not checked against the DNA. TRBV21-1 constitutes a pseudogene. The length of the CDR3 is 17 residues. The CDR3 spells CASSKWTSGRDSYEQYF. The CDR3 nucleotides read TGTGCCAGCAGCAAATGGACTAGCGGGAGGGACTCCTACGAGCAGTACTTC.

The chain couples TRBV11-3 to TRBJ2-1; perhaps TRBD2 as D (5 bases). This CDR3 is 16 amino acids long. The V and J ends lost 0 bases and 8 bases respectively, with 17 bases between them. Germline V CDR1 and CDR2: SGHNT, YENEEA. CDR3: CASSLDKGASWDEQFF. DNA of the CDR3: TGTGCCAGCAGCTTAGATAAGGGAGCTAGCTGGGATGAGCAGTTCTTC.

The chain is built from TRBV7-2 and TRBJ2-5; 7 nucleotides align to TRBD2. The ends lost 5 bases at V and 7 bases at J; junction bases unmatched: 19. CDR1 and CDR2 (germline): SGHTA, FQGNSA. This CDR3 region has 17 residues. CDR3: CASSTRWGSGPSVTQYF. The CDR3 coding sequence is TGTGCCAGCAGCACACGGTGGGGTAGCGGGCCGTCGGTGACCCAGTACTTC.

In nucleotides, the CDR3 is TGTGCCAGCAGCCTACCTATGGAGGGGATGAACACTGAAGCTTTCTTT. It is translated as CASSLPMEGMNTEAFF. The chain recombines TRBV5-4 with TRBJ1-1; D perhaps matches TRBD1 (5 bases). CDR1 is SGHNT, CDR2 YYREEE, per germline (reference sequence). V was clipped by 4 bases and J by 0 bases, with 16 bases between them. This CDR3 comprises 16 residues.

The chain joins TRBV6-5 to TRBJ1-1; 9 bases are a match to TRBD1. Looked up from germline, CDR1 is MNHEY and CDR2 is SVGAGI. The length of the CDR3 is 14 residues. Unmatched junction bases numbered 2, after V lost 5 bases and J lost 1 base. The CDR3 sequence: CASSPGQGNTEAFF. The CDR3 nucleotides read TGTGCCAGCAGTCCGGGACAGGGGAACACTGAAGCTTTCTTT.

This chain connects TRBV19 to TRBJ2-7; 9 positions agree with TRBD1. The J segment lost 6 bases and the V segment lost 5 bases, leaving 11 bases of the junction unmatched. CDR3 length: 15 residues. The germline V gene has CDR1 LNHDA and CDR2 SQIVND (reference sequence). In DNA, the CDR3 is TGTGCCAGTAGTCTCGGGGGGACAGGGCTACTCGAGCAGTACTTC. Its translation is CASSLGGTGLLEQYF.